One sample yielded the 16 T cell receptor beta chains listed below, sequenced in a study of T cells in localized non-small cell lung cancer. The assay was immunoSEQ multiplex PCR, and TCRdb's table has in-frame clones only and misses some. The data hold roughly 24,000 clones, with 75% to 90% observed a single time. The sequencing here drew on peripheral blood, taken before any cancer treatment. The receptors stem from a man aged 35 to 70 with stage I squamous cell lung carcinoma.

The rearrangement uses TRBV9 and TRBJ2-7; a possible D gene is TRBD1 (5 bases). Germline CDR1 SGDLS, CDR2 YYNGEE. This CDR3 spans 12 amino acids. The V end lost 7 bases, the J end lost 7 bases, and 15 bases lay between the germline ends. CDR3 nucleotide sequence: TGTGCCAGCGGTGGGGCATTCAGGGAGCAGTACTTC. Its protein is CASGGAFREQYF.

This chain links TRBV10-3 with TRBJ2-2, with 8 bases identical to TRBD1. CDR1 is ENHRY, CDR2 SYGVKD, per germline. This CDR3 has 16 amino acids. V lost 4 bases, J lost 5 bases, and 9 bases stayed unmatched. CDR3 sequence reads: CAISVGGQGGTGELFF. In nucleotides, the CDR3 is TGTGCCATCAGTGTGGGCGGACAGGGTGGGACCGGGGAGCTGTTTTTT.

This chain joins TRBV20-1 and TRBJ2-3; D is undetermined. V lost 4 bases and J lost 1, with 3 bases in between. The CDR3 runs to 11 residues. CDR1 and CDR2 (germline): DFQATT, SNEGSKA (reference sequence). Here the CDR3 reads CSATGTDTQYF. The CDR3 DNA reads TGCAGTGCTACGGGCACAGATACGCAGTATTTT.

This chain joins TRBV30 and TRBJ2-1; TRBD2 matches at 7 bases. Germline V gene data show CDR1 as GTSNPN and CDR2 as SVGIG (reference sequence). V shed 7 bases and J 8 bases; nucleotides not matched to a gene: 11. The CDR3 has 13 residues. CDR3 loop: CAYAGLPLDEQFF. The CDR3 bases are TGTGCCTACGCGGGACTACCTTTGGATGAGCAGTTCTTC.

The chain uses TRBV5-4 and TRBJ2-1; 8 bases agree with TRBD2. Losses at the gene ends were 0 bases for V and 8 bases for J; bases not matched to a gene: 10. This CDR3 is built from 16 residues. The germline CDR1 and CDR2 sequences are SGHNT and YYREEE (reference sequence). For the CDR3, the DNA is TGTGCCAGCAGCTTGGACGGGGGGGCAGGTGGCTATGAGCAGTTCTTC. The encoded protein is CASSLDGGAGGYEQFF.

This clone was recorded only once. The CDR3: CASSRTGRESYTF. Here the CDR3 DNA reads TGTGCCAGCAGCCGTACAGGGCGGGAGAGTTACACCTTC. The chain couples TRBV5-6 to TRBJ1-2; the D gene is possibly TRBD1 (6 bases). Germline assignment: CDR1 SGHDT and CDR2 YYEEEE. Trimming took off 4 bases at V and 11 bases at J, with 18 bases between the two ends. The CDR3 extends over 13 amino acids.

The rearrangement uses TRBV2 and TRBJ1-2; a possible D gene is TRBD1 (5 bases). V was trimmed by 10 bases and J by 8 bases, leaving 14 bases between them. Germline lookup yields CDR1 SNHLY and CDR2 FYNNEI. The CDR3 is 11 residues long. This CDR3 is CAKDGRGGYTF. The CDR3 nucleotides are TGTGCCAAGGACGGGAGGGGAGGCTACACCTTC.

V gene TRBV7-8 combines with J gene TRBJ1-5; D remains ambiguous. Germline CDR1 is SGHVS and CDR2 is FQNEAQ. With 5 bases removed from V and 1 base from J, the gap between germline ends came to 12 bases. CDR3 length: 15 residues. This chain's CDR3 is CASSAFGESNQPQHF. The CDR3 nucleotides read TGTGCCAGCAGCGCCTTTGGGGAGAGCAATCAGCCCCAGCATTTT.

The chain combines TRBV9 with TRBJ2-2, with 9 bases lining up with TRBD1. V was clipped by 3 bases and J by 7 bases; unmatched bases: 7. Germline V CDR1 and CDR2: SGDLS, YYNGEE. The CDR3 totals 15 residues. CDR3 nucleotides: TGTGCCAGCAGCGCGGGGACAGGGTATAGCGGGGAGCTGTTTTTT. It codes for CASSAGTGYSGELFF.

This clone showed up just a few times. J is TRBJ2-7 and V is TRBV7-9; D call uncertain. V was cut by 1 base and J by 0 bases, with 10 bases left in between. The CDR3 runs to 15 residues. Germline values: CDR1 SEHNR, CDR2 FQNEAQ (reference sequence). This chain's CDR3 is CASSLVTPSSYEQYF. CDR3 DNA: TGTGCCAGCAGCTTAGTTACGCCGAGCTCCTACGAGCAGTACTTC.

This clone was seen more than once but under ten times. The genes are TRBV6-5 and TRBJ1-2; no firm D call. The germline V gene encodes CDR1 MNHEY and CDR2 SVGAGI. With 5 bases removed from V and 0 bases from J, the gap between germline ends came to 13 bases. CDR3 length: 15 residues. The CDR3: CASSKEATANYGYTF. The CDR3 nucleotides are TGTGCCAGCAGTAAAGAGGCGACTGCTAACTATGGCTACACCTTC.

V usage is TRBV6-4 and J usage is TRBJ1-1, with D perhaps TRBD1 (5 bases). The CDR3 loop spans 14 amino acids. The germline V and J ends were trimmed by 6 bases and 3 bases, with 14 bases remaining between them. Germline V gene sequence: CDR1 MRHNA, CDR2 SNTAGT. CDR3 DNA sequence: TGTGCCAGCAGACGGGACCTGAGGCACACTGAAGCTTTCTTT. It encodes CASRRDLRHTEAFF.

The chain carries TRBV15 and TRBJ2-3; 7 bases align to TRBD1. Germline CDR1 LNHNV, CDR2 YYDKDF (reference sequence). The V gene end was trimmed by 6 bases and the J gene end by 3 bases; junction bases not matched to a gene: 3. This CDR3 region has 13 residues. The chain's CDR3 is CATRPQGTDTQYF. The CDR3 coding sequence is TGTGCCACCAGACCACAGGGGACAGATACGCAGTATTTT.

The V and J genes are TRBV2 and TRBJ2-2; possibly TRBD1 for D (6 bases). Germline CDR1 reads SNHLY; CDR2 reads FYNNEI. The CDR3 length is 16 residues. The V and J ends lost 6 bases and 1 base respectively, with 15 bases between them. The CDR3 sequence: CASSVQGAVNTGELFF. Written as DNA, the CDR3 is TGTGCCAGCAGCGTACAGGGAGCGGTGAACACCGGGGAGCTGTTTTTT.

The chain recombines TRBV19 with TRBJ1-2, with TRBD1 identical over 8 bases. V was clipped by 5 bases and J by 14 bases; unmatched bases: 10. This CDR3 is 12 amino acids long. Germline V CDR1 and CDR2: LNHDA, SQIVND (reference sequence). The CDR3 sequence is CASSPGTGDNTF. In DNA form, the CDR3 reads TGTGCCAGTAGTCCCGGGACAGGAGACAATACCTTC.

The rearrangement joins TRBV5-1 to TRBJ2-1; the match to TRBD2 covers 10 bases. Trimming at V came to 0 bases and at J to 6 bases, leaving 3 bases not matched to a gene. The CDR3 runs to 15 residues. CDR1 SGHRS and CDR2 YFSETQ come from the germline V gene. CDR3 residues: CASSLGVAGGNEQFF. DNA for the CDR3: TGCGCCAGCAGCTTGGGAGTAGCGGGGGGCAATGAGCAGTTCTTC.